These T cell receptor beta chains were read from a single sample in a study of monozygotic twins with cystic fibrosis. The table came from immunoSEQ multiplex PCR; TCRdb's copy has only in-frame clones and leaves some out. The sample shows 15,000 to 20,000 clones, 96% of them seen only once. The sample comprised blood. The source is a girl aged 2-10 years with cystic fibrosis. Both conserved end residues are part of each CDR3. A D gene is named only where the DNA matches it firmly. The size of a clone is reported for some rows only, either as once, few or many, or as a class for expanded clones.

J gene | D gene | clone size | V gene | CDR3 DNA | CDR3 protein
TRBJ2-5 | . | . | TRBV11-2 | TGTGCCAGCAGTCTTCAAGAGACCCAGTACTTC | CASSLQETQYF
TRBJ2-2 | . | . | TRBV6-5 | TGTGCCAGCAGCTCTCAGGGCGGGGAGCTGTTTTTT | CASSSQGGELFF
TRBJ2-7 | . | . | TRBV7-2 | TGTGCCAGCAGCTTTTCAACAGGTGGGTCCTACGAGCAGTACTTC | CASSFSTGGSYEQYF
TRBJ2-7 | . | . | TRBV5-5 | TGTGCCAGCAGTCTTACAGGGAACTACGAGCAGTACTTC | CASSLTGNYEQYF
TRBJ2-2 | . | . | TRBV6-5 | TGTGCCACCACGAACACCGGGGAGCTGTTTTTT | CATTNTGELFF
TRBJ2-1 | TRBD2 | . | TRBV9 | TGTGCCAGCAGCGTAGGCGGGGGACTCAATGAGCAGTTCTTC | CASSVGGGLNEQFF
TRBJ1-1 | . | . | TRBV19 | TGTGCCACCACCGTGAGTCTGAACACTGAAGCTTTCTTT | CATTVSLNTEAFF
TRBJ2-7 | . | . | TRBV18 | TGTGCCAGCTCAGGGGATAGGAGCTCCTACGAGCAGTACTTC | CASSGDRSSYEQYF
TRBJ1-6 | . | . | TRBV5-1 | TGCGCCAGCAGCTTGGAGGTCGCGGGGTGGAATTCACCCCTCCACTTT | CASSLEVAGWNSPLHF
TRBJ2-7 | . | . | TRBV25-1 | TGTGCCAGCAGTCCGCCCAGCTTCGAGCAGTACTTC | CASSPPSFEQYF
TRBJ1-5 | TRBD1 | . | TRBV5-1 | TGCGCCAGCAGCCAAACAGGGGATCAGCCCCAGCATTTT | CASSQTGDQPQHF
TRBJ1-5 | . | . | TRBV2 | TGTGCCAGCAGAACCGAGAGCAATCAGCCCCAGCATTTT | CASRTESNQPQHF
TRBJ2-7 | . | . | TRBV9 | TGTGCCAGCAGCGTGTCCCCGTCCTACGAGCAGTACTTC | CASSVSPSYEQYF
TRBJ1-4 | . | . | TRBV9 | TGTGCCAGCAGCGAGCGGCAGGGGCATGAAAAACTGTTTTTT | CASSERQGHEKLFF
TRBJ2-5 | TRBD2 | . | TRBV2 | TGTGCCAGCAGTGATAGCGGGGGGCTCCAAGAGACCCAGTACTTC | CASSDSGGLQETQYF
TRBJ2-1 | . | once | TRBV5-5 | TGTGCCAGCAGTTACGGCAGGGCGGACTACAATGAGCAGTTCTTC | CASSYGRADYNEQFF
TRBJ1-2 | . | . | TRBV4-1 | TGCGCCAGCAGCCAAGAGGGGTCTAGGAACTATGGCTACACCTTC | CASSQEGSRNYGYTF
TRBJ2-7 | TRBD2 | . | TRBV10-2 | TGCGCCAGCAGTGAATCCGCGATAGCGGGGGGAAAGCAGTACTTC | CASSESAIAGGKQYF
TRBJ2-7 | . | . | TRBV2 | TGTGCCAGCAGCCCTGTCCCGGGGGGCGATTACGAGCAGTACTTC | CASSPVPGGDYEQYF
TRBJ1-4 | TRBD1 | . | TRBV5-1 | TGCGCCAGCAGCTTAGACAGGGGGCACGGTGAAAAACTGTTTTTT | CASSLDRGHGEKLFF
TRBJ2-1 | TRBD1 | . | TRBV28 | TGTGCCAGCAGTCTCACAGGGGGCACTTACAATGAGCAGTTCTTC | CASSLTGGTYNEQFF
TRBJ1-1 | TRBD1 | . | TRBV2 | TGTGCCAGCAACGGACAGGAGAACACTGAAGCTTTCTTT | CASNGQENTEAFF
TRBJ2-1 | . | once | TRBV13 | TGTGCCAGCAGCTTAGAAAGCTCCTACAATGAGCAGTTCTTC | CASSLESSYNEQFF
TRBJ2-5 | TRBD2 | . | TRBV4-3 | TGCGCCAGCAGCTTCGGGCGGGAGGAGACCCAGTACTTC | CASSFGREETQYF
TRBJ2-5 | TRBD2 | . | TRBV29-1 | TGCAGCGTTGATTCCGGACTAGCGGGAGCGCAAGAGACCCAGTACTTC | CSVDSGLAGAQETQYF